This TCR beta chain was sequenced during a study of shared clonotypes between healthy human individuals (dated by TCRdb to about 2020). Study-wide context: Three men and two women, aged 18 to 49 years, made up the cohort. For each donor, CD4 naive and CD4 memory were each run on three plates, CD8 naive on two plates, and CD8 memory on one plate. To estimate repertoire size and how much clonotypes are shared between individuals, the study performed deep sequencing of blood TCR repertoires from a few healthy adults. To increase sequencing depth and limit assay-specific biases, TCR repertoire library preparation and sequencing were carried out by different laboratories using diverse techniques. Each donor's leukapheresis produced roughly between roughly 0.85 and 9.5 billion PBMCs. Summary of the overall study and its limitations: Compared with non-shared clonotypes, the clonotypes found in all four sorted-subset donors had higher generation probabilities. When several donors were compared, the shared fraction of clonotypes was around 4.6% for naive CD4, about 4% for naive CD8, roughly 2.5% for memory CD4, and 0.4% for memory CD8. Because the study included a small number of donors, the genetic and exposure-history diversity represented was limited. Pairwise subsampling indicated that sequencing depth was expected to affect the degree of clonotype sharing among donors. Rarefaction of sorted-subset datasets indicated incomplete sequencing despite the large sequencing depth. Larger estimated clonotype richness was generally found for naive subsets than for memory subsets. Sampling was restricted to blood, and TCR repertoires in tissues likely differ from the TCR repertoires found in blood.

TCR CDR3 regions were amplified from genomic DNA by multiplex PCR using the deep immunoSEQ assay. Extracted genomic DNA from each cell subset was distributed evenly across all wells of several immunoSEQ 96-well plates, and each plate was treated as a replicate. For sorted subsets, 200 to 250 ng of genomic DNA, equivalent to 25,000 to 30,000 T cell genomes, went into each replicate PCR. The purified libraries were quantified using a Qubit 3.0 fluorometer, sized with a Bioanalyzer 2100, and then quantified again using the KAPA Library Quantification kit. Every immunoSEQ 96-well plate was sequenced on a dedicated single-read 150-cycle Illumina NextSeq 550 flow cell. The authors' pipeline ran thus. Because the immunoSEQ output included only junctional sequences and no quality scores, the filtering could not be the same as the filtering used for full-length reads. Sequences were annotated with PyIR, a Python wrapper for IgBLAST v1.9, using IMGT germline references to assign V/J genes and CDR3. Reads were filtered out if the reads had weak V/J assignments (E-value above 1e-6), no CDR3, stop codons, out-of-frame junctions, or ambiguous translated residues. V3J clonotypes were defined by identical inferred V gene, J gene, and CDR3 amino acid sequence. Percentage overlap between repertoires was computed as shared unique clonotypes divided by the size of the smaller repertoire. RTK rarefaction, the Chao1 estimator, and Recon v2.1 estimates of unobserved clonotypes were used to assess repertoire richness. Generation probabilities for all TCRbeta clonotypes obtained by the gDNA method from a handful of donors were computed using OLGA. TCRdb took over this immuneACCESS table, retaining in-frame rearrangements with V and J assigned. Such tables are incomplete; in checked studies, under half of the missing clones stem from an unresolved V gene, and the remainder is unexplained. V and J calls and clone size are those listed in that table; D and trimming were worked out from the DNA. Across this sample there are about 1,800,000 clones, with about 94% seen only once. Clones ranked in the top ten supply 1.2% of the sample.

The CDR3 goes from the cysteine to the phenylalanine over 18 residues. Only the CDR3 DNA stays, 54 bases, in frame from base 1. Sequences MGHRA (CDR1) and YSYEKL (CDR2) are obtained from the germline V gene. Germline trimming amounts to 3 bases on V and 3 bases on J, with 16 as the count of junction bases outside the gene matches. For the CD8 naive samples, CD45RO-negative cells were positively selected for CCR7, yielding a CD45RA+CCR7+ population from which TemRA cells were excluded. The donors were healthy, HIV-negative adults who had no recently reported acute infections or vaccinations. Only Caucasian adults living in Nashville, Tennessee, USA were represented among the donors. After blood collection by leukapheresis, PBMCs were isolated using Ficoll-Histopaque density gradient centrifugation and then cryopreserved in the vapor phase of liquid nitrogen. Analytical flow cytometry was used to check the purity and quantity of every magnetically sorted T cell population. Genomic DNA was isolated from every sorted fraction and measured by UV absorbance on a Nanodrop 2000c.

Regarding this clone: Its antigen target is currently unknown. No much larger clone is present one base from it, and per-base qualities are unavailable.

The chain joins TRBV4-1 to TRBJ2-7; TRBD2 agrees with 8 junctional bases. The specimen was naive CD8+ T cells sorted from blood. Sample cell subset or site, as interpreted from the label and publication: CD45RA+CCR7+. The origin of this receptor is a man between 18 and 35 years old in good health. The sequenced DNA: TGCGCCAGCAGCCAGATACAGGGCCCAGCGGGAGTTGGCTACGAGCAGTACTTC. It translates to CASSQIQGPAGVGYEQYF.